These 10 T cell receptor beta chains were sequenced from one sample in a study of cytomegalovirus exposure and HLA in healthy donors (dated by TCRdb to the late 2010s). The library was generated by the immunoSEQ multiplex PCR assay. The multiplex PCR relied on a mix of 60 forward primers for TCR Vbeta segments and 13 reverse primers for TCR Jbeta segments. In its TCRdb copy, this immuneACCESS table keeps in-frame sequences only and misses some clones. Where compared with another copy, unresolved V genes explain less than half of these, and the others have no known cause. In this sample the table shows hundreds of thousands of clones, approximately 83% of which occur a single time. The top ten clonotypes cover roughly 0.71% of the sample. Sequenced: PBMCs. These receptors came from a boy between 2 and 10 years old in good health and CMV-seronegative.

The genes are TRBV11-1 and TRBJ2-2, with D hard to call. This CDR3 spans 18 amino acids. Looked up from germline, CDR1 is SGHAT and CDR2 is FQDESV (reference sequence). The V end lost 1 base, the J end lost 2 bases, and 17 bases lay between the germline ends. The CDR3 bases are TGTGCCAGCAGCTTAGGGAGCCCCCGGGTCCTCAACACCGGGGAGCTGTTTTTT. Translated: CASSLGSPRVLNTGELFF.

The J gene is TRBJ2-3, the V gene TRBV6-5; 8 bases map to TRBD1. Trimming at V came to 0 bases and at J to 6 bases, leaving 8 bases not matched to a gene. The CDR3 is 16 residues long. CDR1 is MNHEY and CDR2 is SVGAGI in the germline V gene. The DNA of the CDR3 is TGTGCCAGCAGTTACTCGACCCAGGGGGCGCGCGATACGCAGTATTTT. It yields the protein CASSYSTQGARDTQYF.

The chain employs TRBV6-5 and TRBJ1-5; 7 nucleotides line up with TRBD1. J was trimmed by 2 bases and V by 6 bases; bases with no gene match: 4. The CDR3 is 14 amino acids. The germline V gene has CDR1 MNHEY and CDR2 SVGAGI. The DNA of the CDR3 is TGTGCCAGCAGCCCAGGGGGACGCAATCAGCCCCAGCATTTT. Its translation is CASSPGGRNQPQHF.

This chain uses TRBV16 with TRBJ2-2, with D possibly matching TRBD1 (6 bases). The CDR3 runs 18 residues. Germline assignment: CDR1 KGHSY and CDR2 FQNENV. The V end was cut by 0 bases, the J end by 2 bases, with 16 bases between. CDR3 sequence reads: CASSQSISAGANTGELFF. The DNA for the CDR3 is TGTGCCAGCAGCCAATCGATCTCGGCAGGGGCTAACACCGGGGAGCTGTTTTTT.

The chain links TRBV27 to TRBJ2-2; D is possibly TRBD2 (5 bases). V gave up 4 bases and J gave up 3 bases, with 15 bases separating them. The V gene's germline CDR1 is MNHEY and CDR2 SMNVEV (reference sequence). The CDR3 has 16 amino acids. For the CDR3, the DNA is TGTGCCAGCAGTTCTATCACTAGTAGGGACACCGGGGAGCTGTTTTTT. Encoded protein: CASSSITSRDTGELFF.

This clone appeared a few times. The chain is built from TRBV6-1 and TRBJ1-1; a weak D match, TRBD1 (6 bases). CDR3 size: 14 residues. V lost 6 bases to trimming and J lost 4 bases, with 15 bases between them. CDR1 is MNHNS, CDR2 SASEGT, per germline. The CDR3 region is CASRQIQGFTEAFF. In DNA, the CDR3 is TGTGCCAGCAGACAGATACAGGGTTTCACTGAAGCTTTCTTT.

This chain links TRBV30 with TRBJ1-6; D uncertain. The V end lost 0 bases, the J end lost 8 bases, and 11 bases lay between the germline ends. CDR1 is GTSNPN and CDR2 is SVGIG in the germline V gene (reference sequence). The length of the CDR3 is 14 residues. The CDR3 bases are TGTGCCTGGAGTGTTCGGGGTGTGTATTCACCCCTCCACTTT. It specifies CAWSVRGVYSPLHF.

V is TRBV30 and J is TRBJ2-2, with D possibly TRBD1 on 5 matching bases. Germline values: CDR1 GTSNPN, CDR2 SVGIG (reference sequence). The CDR3 runs 16 residues. Trimming stripped 4 bases from V and 2 bases from J, with 17 bases between. This chain's CDR3 is CAWTHGRGINTGELFF. CDR3 DNA: TGTGCCTGGACCCACGGTAGGGGAATAAACACCGGGGAGCTGTTTTTT.

This chain uses TRBV10-1 with TRBJ2-1; TRBD2 might be the D (5 bases). V dropped 2 bases and J dropped 9 bases, with 11 bases sitting between them. Germline V gene data show CDR1 as WNHNN and CDR2 as SYGVQD (reference sequence). The CDR3 is 13 residues long. In DNA, the CDR3 is TGCGCCAGCAGTGAGCCTCCTGGAGGTGAGCAGTTCTTC. Protein sequence: CASSEPPGGEQFF.

V gene TRBV27 combines with J gene TRBJ1-1; 7 bases align to TRBD1. With 2 bases clipped from V and 4 bases from J, the junction kept 10 bases outside the gene matches. Germline CDR1 and CDR2: MNHEY and SMNVEV (reference sequence). The CDR3 consists of 16 residues. CDR3 in DNA: TGTGCCAGCAGTTTAGCACAATACAGGGGACCCACTGAAGCTTTCTTT. Residues: CASSLAQYRGPTEAFF.